The clone carrying this T cell receptor (beta chain) was observed a few times. Germline V gene lookup returns CDR1 MNHEY and CDR2 SVGAGI. This CDR3 spans 13 amino acids. Trimming cost V 6 bases and J 6 bases, with 12 bases left between them. The sample originates from a study of T cell responses to AZD1222 COVID-19 vaccine. Study details: Analyses pooled second doses at about 4 or about 12 weeks.

TCRdb's table, derived via immunoSEQ multiplex PCR, lists solely in-frame clones and lacks some. The sample carries 150,000 or so clones, 90% recorded once. This specimen consisted of peripheral blood, obtained on day 0 of AZD1222 vaccination. The clonotype was recovered from an adult in good health. The chain carries TRBV6-5 and TRBJ1-5; perhaps TRBD1 as D (5 bases). The CDR3 DNA reads as TGTGCCAGCAGGTCAGGGTGGCTTCAGCCCCAGCATTTT. It is translated as CASRSGWLQPQHF.